The clone carrying this T cell receptor beta chain came up many times. This specimen comes from a study of human T cells and chemical hapten exposure. Study summary: Minor pooled library volume differences mainly drove per-sample TCR yield variation.

TCRdb re-called the RACE reads with MiXCR, one entry per CDR3 protein. The repertoire holds around 350,000 distinct CDR3 sequences, with about 5% as singletons. This sample's time point: pre-sensitization, week 0. Treatment denoted: therapeutic diphenylcyclopropenone sensitization with weekly scalp DPC. The material was whole blood, obtained in connection with sensitization to the hapten diphenylcyclopropenone (DPC). This receptor was obtained from a woman between 18 and 29 years old with alopecia areata. Some clones in this sample may be carry-over from other donors' samples.

CDR3 loop: CASSLDNYGYTF. CDR3 sequence (DNA): TGTGCCAGCAGTTTAGATAACTATGGCTACACCTTC. This chain joins TRBV28 and TRBJ1-2; D is unresolved. CDR1 is MDHEN, CDR2 SYDVKM, per germline. The CDR3 totals 12 residues. The germline V and J ends were trimmed by 2 bases and 1 base, with 2 bases remaining between them.